Below, one T cell receptor (beta chain) is given with its context. This sample is part of a study of T-cell reconstitution after alpha-beta-depleted transplantation in children. The V end was cut by 4 bases, the J end by 2 bases, with 9 bases between. CDR1 and CDR2 from the germline V gene are SQVTM and ANQGSEA. The CDR3 spans 12 residues. Molecular barcoding with unique molecular identifiers was used for the TCRbeta library. TCRdb reprocessed the PCR reads with MiXCR, giving one entry per CDR3 protein. This sample has about 500,000 distinct CDR3 sequences, with approximately 32% found just once. The sequence came from a human donor who donated a stem cell graft to a child with aplastic anemia. The chain recombines TRBV29-1 with TRBJ2-7, with D possibly TRBD2 on 6 matching bases. The sample consisted of PBMCs from the stem cell graft donor, taken from the stem cell graft. In DNA form, the CDR3 reads TGCAGCGTTGGGACTACGACCTACGAGCAGTACTTC. Translation gives CSVGTTTYEQYF.